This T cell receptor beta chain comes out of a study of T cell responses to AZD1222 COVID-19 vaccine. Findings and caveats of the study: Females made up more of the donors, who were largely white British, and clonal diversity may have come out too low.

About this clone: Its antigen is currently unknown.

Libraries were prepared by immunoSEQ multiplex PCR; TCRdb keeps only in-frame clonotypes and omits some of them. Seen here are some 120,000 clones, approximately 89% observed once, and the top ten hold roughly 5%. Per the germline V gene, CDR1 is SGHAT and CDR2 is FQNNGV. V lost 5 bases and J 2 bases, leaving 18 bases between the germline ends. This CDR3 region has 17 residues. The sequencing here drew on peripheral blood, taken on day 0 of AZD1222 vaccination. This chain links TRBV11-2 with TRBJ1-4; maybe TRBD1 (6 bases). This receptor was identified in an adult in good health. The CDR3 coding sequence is TGTGCCAGCAGCGCCCCGACAGGACAATCGACTAATGAAAAACTGTTTTTT. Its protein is CASSAPTGQSTNEKLFF.